Below are 20 T cell receptor beta chains sequenced from a single sample in a study of radiotherapy plus CTLA-4 blockade in lung cancer. TCRdb's table, derived via immunoSEQ multiplex PCR, lists solely in-frame clones and lacks some. The table records approximately 95,000 clones, 82% of them present only once. The sequenced sample was peripheral blood, obtained from a patient treated with radiotherapy plus ipilimumab. These receptors were obtained from a human donor with non-small cell lung cancer who had a partial response to radiotherapy plus ipilimumab.

This chain links TRBV6-6 with TRBJ2-7; TRBD2 aligns across 8 bases. The ends lost 0 bases at V and 4 bases at J; junction bases unmatched: 2. This CDR3 spans 14 amino acids. Germline CDR1 is MNHNY and CDR2 is SVGAGI (reference sequence). The CDR3 DNA sequence: TGTGCCAGCAGTTACTCTAGCGGGACATACGAGCAGTACTTC. It codes for CASSYSSGTYEQYF.

The genes are TRBV29-1 and TRBJ2-3; 7 bases match TRBD2. V shed 5 bases, J shed 1 base, and the junction held 0 bases outside the gene matches. The CDR3 sequence is 12 residues long. Germline V gene data show CDR1 as SQVTM and CDR2 as ANQGSEA. CDR3 in amino acids: CSVSGGTDTQYF. CDR3 sequence (DNA): TGCAGCGTTAGCGGGGGCACAGATACGCAGTATTTT.

This clone was seen once. Sequence at one end of the junction differs from germline and may be a read error. This chain uses TRBV5-4 with TRBJ2-1, with D tentatively TRBD1 (6 bases). Per the germline V gene, CDR1 is SGHNT and CDR2 is YYREEE (reference sequence). CDR3 length equals 11 residues. CDR3 DNA: TGTGCCAGCAGCGGGTACGGGGCAGGGGTCTTC. The encoded protein is CASSGYGAGVF. Variable domain in full (rest from reference TRBV5-4 and TRBJ2-1): ETGVTQSPTHLIKTRGQQVTLRCSSQSGHNTVSWYQQALGQGPQFIFQYYREEENGRGNFPPRFSGLQFPNYSSELNVNALELDDSALYLCASSGYGAGVFGPGTRLTVL.

This rearrangement joins TRBV7-9 to TRBJ1-1; 8 bases align to TRBD1. The CDR3 length is 14 residues. Germline V CDR1 and CDR2: SEHNR, FQNEAQ (reference sequence). V trimming: 2 bases; J trimming: 1 base; junction bases outside the gene matches: 0. CDR3 DNA sequence: TGTGCCAGCAGCTTACAGGGGGCGAACACTGAAGCTTTCTTT. Its protein is CASSLQGANTEAFF.

This clone has more than one count but fewer than ten. The V gene is TRBV7-3, the J gene TRBJ2-3; 7 bases are a match to TRBD2. The CDR3 totals 13 residues. From germline, CDR1 is SGHTA and CDR2 FQGTGA. V dropped 5 bases and J dropped 5; count of bases not matched to a gene: 4. The CDR3 loop is CASSPSGLDTQYF. CDR3 coding DNA: TGTGCCAGCAGCCCTAGCGGCTTAGATACGCAGTATTTT. The complete variable domain, with remaining parts taken from reference TRBV7-3 and TRBJ2-3, reads GAGVSQTPSNKVTEKGKYVELRCDPISGHTALYWYRQSLGQGPEFLIYFQGTGAADDSGLPNDRFFAVRPEGSVSTLKIQRTERGDSAVYLCASSPSGLDTQYFGPGTRLTVL.

This clone has just a few counts. The chain employs TRBV28 and TRBJ1-4; 9 bases are a match to TRBD1. V shed 6 bases and J 11 bases; nucleotides not matched to a gene: 10. The CDR3 totals 14 residues. Germline CDR1 is MDHEN and CDR2 is SYDVKM. The CDR3: CASSTTGGREKLFF. DNA for the CDR3: TGTGCCAGCAGCACCACAGGGGGCAGGGAGAAACTGTTTTTT.

The rearrangement joins TRBV15 to TRBJ1-1, with D unclear. This CDR3 is 12 amino acids long. V was cut by 0 bases and J by 7 bases, with 6 bases left in between. Germline V gene sequence: CDR1 LNHNV, CDR2 YYDKDF (reference sequence). CDR3 sequence (DNA): TGTGCCACCAGCAGAGATTTCGGTGAAGCTTTCTTT. Translated: CATSRDFGEAFF.

This clone came up a few times. This chain connects TRBV9 to TRBJ2-7, with D uncertain. Between the trimmed V and J ends, which lost 4 bases and 6 bases, there was a span of 17 bases. The CDR3 is 14 residues long. Looked up from germline, CDR1 is SGDLS and CDR2 is YYNGEE. CDR3 residues: CASSPRFLTAEQYF. CDR3 DNA sequence: TGTGCCAGCAGCCCCCGGTTTCTGACTGCCGAGCAGTACTTC.

The chain has TRBV7-9 and TRBJ2-5; 9 bases are a match to TRBD2. In germline, CDR1 is SEHNR, CDR2 FQNEAQ (reference sequence). J lost 4 bases, V lost 5 bases, and 14 bases had no gene match. The CDR3 is made up of 17 amino acids. The CDR3 here is CASSPPRSSGRSETQYF. The CDR3 region has the DNA TGTGCCAGCAGCCCCCCTCGGAGTAGCGGGAGATCAGAGACCCAGTACTTC.

This clone is large. The gene calls are TRBV19 and TRBJ2-2, with D tentatively TRBD2 (5 bases). CDR1 is LNHDA and CDR2 is SQIVND in the germline V gene (reference sequence). Trimming left V 5 bases short and J 1 base short, with 11 bases between. The CDR3 sequence is 15 residues long. The CDR3 nucleotides are TGTGCCAGTAGTCCCCAGGACTGGAACACCGGGGAGCTGTTTTTT. It codes for CASSPQDWNTGELFF.

This rearrangement joins TRBV29-1 to TRBJ2-6; a possible D gene is TRBD1 (6 bases). Per germline, CDR1 SQVTM and CDR2 ANQGSEA. There are 13 residues in the CDR3. V dropped 5 bases and J dropped 2 bases, with 7 bases sitting between them. CDR3: CSVQGTGANVLTF. The CDR3 nucleotides read TGCAGCGTTCAGGGGACTGGGGCCAACGTCCTGACTTTC.

The chain couples TRBV7-2 to TRBJ2-2; 11 bases map to TRBD2. The V and J ends lost 5 bases and 4 bases, in that order; junction bases with no gene match: 9. This CDR3 region has 17 residues. Germline V CDR1 and CDR2: SGHTA, FQGNSA. CDR3 amino acids: CASSASLAGVGTGELFF. CDR3 nucleotide sequence: TGTGCCAGCAGCGCCTCACTAGCGGGAGTGGGCACCGGGGAGCTGTTTTTT.

This chain links TRBV7-2 with TRBJ1-2; tentatively, D is TRBD1 (5 bases). Trimming took 1 base from V and 2 from J, leaving 8 bases between them. This CDR3 contains 14 residues. Germline values: CDR1 SGHTA, CDR2 FQGNSA. The CDR3 protein is CASSLGRGNYGYTF. The CDR3 bases are TGTGCCAGCAGCTTAGGGAGGGGCAACTATGGCTACACCTTC.

This clone was detected a few times. This sequence joins TRBV19 and TRBJ2-7, with 10 bases aligning to TRBD2. CDR3 size: 15 residues. V trimming: 5 bases; J trimming: 1 base; junction bases outside the gene matches: 5. Germline V lookup: CDR1 LNHDA, CDR2 SQIVND (reference sequence). The CDR3 coding sequence is TGTGCCAGTAGTCGGGGACTAGCGACGTCCTACGAGCAGTACTTC. Translation: CASSRGLATSYEQYF.

Only one count was recorded for this clone. The rearrangement uses TRBV9 and TRBJ2-1, with D perhaps matching TRBD2 (6 bases). Looked up from germline, CDR1 is SGDLS and CDR2 is YYNGEE. V lost 3 bases to trimming and J lost 10 bases, with 11 bases between them. This CDR3 is 12 amino acids long. The CDR3 spells CASSGGVVEQFF. The DNA of the CDR3 is TGTGCCAGCAGCGGGGGGGTTGTGGAGCAGTTCTTC.

The chain couples TRBV6-5 to TRBJ1-1, with 7 bases matching TRBD1. The CDR3 totals 14 residues. The V gene's germline CDR1 is MNHEY and CDR2 SVGAGI. V shed 2 bases and J 3 bases; nucleotides not matched to a gene: 3. CDR3 loop: CASSYNRGDTEAFF. CDR3 sequence (DNA): TGTGCCAGCAGTTACAACAGGGGAGACACTGAAGCTTTCTTT.

The rearrangement joins TRBV10-3 to TRBJ2-3; the match to TRBD1 covers 7 bases. The CDR3 spans 14 residues. In germline, CDR1 is ENHRY, CDR2 SYGVKD. Trimming took 2 bases from V and 6 from J; bases not matched to a gene: 5. The CDR3 sequence: CAISERQGEDTQYF. Here the CDR3 DNA reads TGTGCCATCAGTGAGCGGCAGGGGGAGGATACGCAGTATTTT.

The chain joins TRBV18 to TRBJ2-3; TRBD1 matches 7 bases. There are 16 residues in the CDR3. The trim removed 3 bases at V and 6 bases at J, leaving 12 bases unmatched. Germline V CDR1 and CDR2: KGHSH, LQKENI. The CDR3 DNA reads TGTGCCAGCTCACCGATAACAGGGGCCGGCGCCGATACGCAGTATTTT. This sequence encodes CASSPITGAGADTQYF.

This clone occurred a few times. The chain uses TRBV4-1 and TRBJ2-7; 7 bases agree with TRBD1. CDR3 length: 13 residues. V was clipped by 4 bases and J by 5 bases; unmatched bases: 5. The germline CDR1 and CDR2 sequences are MGHRA and YSYEKL. The CDR3 DNA follows: TGCGCCAGCAGCCTGCGACAGGGTAACGAGCAGTACTTC. Amino acid sequence: CASSLRQGNEQYF.

This clone was counted once. The chain combines TRBV6-5 with TRBJ2-1, with 11 bases matching TRBD2. V shed 3 bases and J 8 bases; nucleotides not matched to a gene: 6. The CDR3 runs to 15 residues. Germline CDR1 is MNHEY and CDR2 is SVGAGI. The CDR3 sequence: CASSYTRGLADEQFF. The CDR3, as DNA: TGTGCCAGCAGTTATACGAGGGGACTAGCGGATGAGCAGTTCTTC.